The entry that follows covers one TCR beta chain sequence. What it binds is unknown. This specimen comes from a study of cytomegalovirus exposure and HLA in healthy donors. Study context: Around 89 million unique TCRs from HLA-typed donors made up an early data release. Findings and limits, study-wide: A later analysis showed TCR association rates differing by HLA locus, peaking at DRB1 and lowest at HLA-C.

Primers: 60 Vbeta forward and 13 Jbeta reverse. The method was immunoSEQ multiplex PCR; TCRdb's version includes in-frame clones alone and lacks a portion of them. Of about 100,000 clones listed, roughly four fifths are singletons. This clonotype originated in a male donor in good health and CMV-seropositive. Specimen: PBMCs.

This CDR3 is CASSPPVRDTQYF. The CDR3 region has the DNA TGTGCCAGCTCACCTCCGGTCCGGGATACGCAGTATTTT. This chain uses TRBV18 with TRBJ2-3; D call uncertain. Deletions cut 3 bases from V and 6 bases from J, with 10 bases between. The CDR3 is 13 residues long. Germline V gene lookup returns CDR1 KGHSH and CDR2 LQKENI.